This is a list of T cell receptor beta chains from one sample in a study of technical replicates of blood from a handful of donors. TCRdb's table, derived via immunoSEQ multiplex PCR, lists solely in-frame clones and lacks some. The repertoire holds 55,000 to 75,000 clones, with around 96% as singletons. The sequenced sample was PBMCs. These receptors all stem from a human donor in good health. Some clones in this sample may be carry-over from other donors' samples. CDR3s include the opening cysteine and the closing phenylalanine or tryptophan. Each record gives: D gene, J gene, clone size, CDR3 length, V gene, CDR3 protein, CDR3 DNA. A D gene is named only where the DNA matches it firmly. Clone size, where shown, is once, few, many, or a class for clones that have expanded.

>NA|TRBJ2-2|once|14|TRBV4-2
CASSQDSGTGELFF
TGTGCCAGCAGCCAAGACTCCGGCACCGGGGAGCTGTTTTTT
>TRBD2|TRBJ2-7|NA|18|TRBV4-2
CASSQVTGGVAGGYEQYF
TGTGCCAGCAGCCAAGTTACAGGGGGGGTAGCGGGAGGTTACGAGCAGTACTTC
>TRBD1|TRBJ2-1|NA|13|TRBV27
CASSGTGGHEQFF
TGTGCCAGTTCTGGGACAGGGGGCCATGAGCAGTTCTTC
>NA|TRBJ1-1|NA|13|TRBV5-6
CASTEDRNTEAFF
TGTGCCAGCACCGAGGACAGGAACACTGAAGCTTTCTTT
>TRBD2|TRBJ2-1|once|15|TRBV23-1
CASSHERENYNEQFF
TGCGCCAGCAGTCATGAGCGGGAGAACTACAATGAGCAGTTCTTC
>TRBD1|TRBJ2-7|NA|14|TRBV18
CASSRDDRGNEQYF
TGTGCCAGCTCACGCGACGACAGGGGAAACGAGCAGTACTTC
>TRBD1|TRBJ1-6|NA|16|TRBV5-6
CASSLLGQGYNSPLHF
TGTGCCAGCAGCTTGCTGGGACAGGGTTACAATTCACCCCTCCACTTT
>NA|TRBJ2-2|NA|14|TRBV18
CASSRGVDTGELFF
TGTGCCAGCTCACGGGGAGTTGACACCGGGGAGCTGTTTTTT
>NA|TRBJ1-4|NA|15|TRBV7-2
CASSLRATTNEKLFF
TGTGCCAGCAGCTTACGCGCGACAACAAATGAAAAACTGTTTTTT
>NA|TRBJ2-7|medium-sized|14|TRBV7-9
CASSPPGEPYEQYF
TGTGCCAGCAGCCCCCCGGGGGAGCCCTACGAGCAGTACTTC
>NA|TRBJ2-7|NA|13|TRBV6-1
CASSERQGREQYF
TGTGCCAGCAGTGAACGGCAGGGGCGCGAGCAGTACTTC
>NA|TRBJ1-2|once|13|TRBV5-1
CAKPDKNDYGYTF
TGCGCCAAGCCAGACAAGAACGACTATGGCTACACCTTC
>TRBD1|TRBJ1-2|NA|13|TRBV2
CASRTTGDYGYTF
TGTGCCAGCAGGACTACAGGGGACTATGGCTACACCTTC
>NA|TRBJ1-6|NA|13|TRBV7-2
CASSVASQAPLHF
TGTGCCAGCAGCGTCGCCAGTCAGGCTCCCCTCCACTTT
>NA|TRBJ2-1|NA|14|TRBV5-1
CASSRGDSYNEQFF
TGCGCCAGCAGTCGGGGAGACTCCTACAATGAGCAGTTCTTC
>NA|TRBJ2-7|few|16|TRBV18
CASSPLALGGPYEQYF
TGTGCCAGCTCACCATTAGCCCTCGGGGGGCCCTACGAGCAGTACTTC
>TRBD2|TRBJ2-3|once|15|TRBV10-3
CAIRKGLAGVDTQYF
TGTGCCATCAGAAAGGGACTAGCGGGAGTGGATACGCAGTATTTT
>NA|TRBJ2-5|NA|16|TRBV15
CATSGPERGFQETQYF
TGTGCCACCAGCGGACCAGAACGGGGGTTCCAAGAGACCCAGTACTTC
>NA|TRBJ1-2|once|13|TRBV6-1
CASSPSSNYGYTF
TGTGCCAGCAGTCCCTCCTCTAACTATGGCTACACCTTC
>TRBD1|TRBJ2-7|NA|14|TRBV25-1
CASSVRGQVGEQYF
TGTGCCAGCAGTGTTAGGGGGCAGGTCGGCGAGCAGTACTTC
>NA|TRBJ1-4|NA|14|TRBV4-1
CASSPDRVNEKLFF
TGCGCCAGCAGCCCGGACAGAGTGAATGAAAAACTGTTTTTT
>TRBD1|TRBJ1-1|NA|14|TRBV6-4
CASSDGTANTEAFF
TGTGCCAGCAGTGACGGGACAGCGAACACTGAAGCTTTCTTT
>NA|TRBJ1-2|NA|18|TRBV2
CASKTSQNQDIRIYGYTF
TGTGCCAGCAAAACCTCACAAAATCAGGACATCCGAATTTATGGCTACACCTTC
>NA|TRBJ1-6|NA|14|TRBV25-1
CAGKEGLYNSPLHF
TGTGCCGGGAAGGAGGGCCTTTATAATTCACCCCTCCACTTT
>NA|TRBJ1-2|NA|15|TRBV4-3
CASSQDTAPNYGYTF
TGCGCCAGCAGCCAAGATACAGCTCCTAACTATGGCTACACCTTC
>TRBD2|TRBJ2-1|NA|16|TRBV9
CASSPRTSGGAGEQFF
TGTGCCAGCAGCCCCCGGACTAGCGGGGGGGCGGGTGAGCAGTTCTTC
>NA|TRBJ1-2|NA|13|TRBV7-9
CASSSPGVYGYTF
TGTGCCAGCAGCTCTCCAGGGGTTTACGGCTACACCTTC
>NA|TRBJ1-5|NA|14|TRBV6-1
CASSEGSGNQPQHF
TGTGCCAGCAGCGAGGGCTCGGGCAATCAGCCCCAGCATTTT
>TRBD1|TRBJ2-2|NA|24|TRBV6-4
CASSDSLGGELDRGKPQNTGELFF
TGTGCCAGCAGTGACTCACTGGGGGGCGAGTTGGACAGGGGGAAACCCCAGAACACCGGGGAGCTGTTTTTT
>TRBD1|TRBJ2-3|NA|14|TRBV6-1
CASSRTGGTDTQYF
TGTGCCAGCAGTAGGACAGGGGGGACAGATACGCAGTATTTT
>TRBD1|TRBJ2-5|NA|17|TRBV5-6
CASSSYRGNPARETQYF
TGTGCCAGCAGCAGTTACAGGGGAAACCCCGCCCGAGAGACCCAGTACTTC
>NA|TRBJ2-6|NA|15|TRBV5-1
CASSLDGSPANVLTF
TGCGCCAGCAGCTTGGACGGGTCCCCGGCCAACGTCCTGACTTTC
>NA|TRBJ2-7|NA|19|TRBV4-2
CASSQGKTGTLIRSYEQYF
TGTGCCAGCAGCCAAGGAAAAACAGGGACCTTGATACGATCCTACGAGCAGTACTTC
>TRBD2|TRBJ2-7|NA|15|TRBV7-2
CASSLSGLAGSGQYF
TGTGCCAGCAGCTTATCGGGACTAGCGGGGTCCGGGCAGTACTTC
>NA|TRBJ1-5|NA|18|TRBV5-6
CASSRTREAVSSNQPQHF
TGTGCCAGCAGCCGTACCCGGGAGGCAGTTAGTAGCAATCAGCCCCAGCATTTT
>TRBD1|TRBJ1-5|NA|20|TRBV10-3
CAISESLLQGGNGGNQPQHF
TGTGCCATCAGTGAGTCGTTGTTACAGGGGGGAAATGGAGGCAATCAGCCCCAGCATTTT
>NA|TRBJ1-2|NA|15|TRBV19
CASSIETTARYGYTF
TGTGCCAGTAGTATAGAGACGACAGCCCGCTATGGCTACACCTTC
>NA|TRBJ2-2|NA|17|TRBV9
CASSARRDTSNTGELFF
TGTGCCAGCAGCGCGCGACGGGACACATCGAACACCGGGGAGCTGTTTTTT
>TRBD1|TRBJ1-1|NA|14|TRBV5-4
CASSRQGAETEAFF
TGTGCCAGCAGCAGACAGGGGGCCGAAACTGAAGCTTTCTTT
>NA|TRBJ2-7|NA|16|TRBV18
CASSPLPGTSTYEQYF
TGTGCCAGCTCACCACTTCCGGGAACTTCTACCTACGAGCAGTACTTC
>NA|TRBJ2-5|NA|15|TRBV14
CASSNFRAEGETQYF
TGTGCCAGCAGCAACTTCCGGGCCGAGGGAGAGACCCAGTACTTC
>NA|TRBJ1-2|NA|12|TRBV10-1
CASRRRAHGYTF
TGCGCCAGCAGGAGGCGGGCTCATGGCTACACCTTC
>NA|TRBJ1-4|NA|13|TRBV18
CASSPQGNEKLFF
TGTGCCAGCTCACCTCAGGGTAATGAAAAACTGTTTTTT
>TRBD2|TRBJ2-5|NA|13|TRBV10-2
CASERGVQETQYF
TGCGCCAGTGAGCGGGGGGTCCAAGAGACCCAGTACTTC
>TRBD1|TRBJ1-4|NA|17|TRBV7-2
CASSLFVQGREGEKLFF
TGTGCCAGCAGCTTATTCGTACAGGGGCGCGAGGGAGAAAAACTGTTTTTT
>TRBD2|TRBJ2-1|NA|16|TRBV15
CATSSGTSGGVDEQFF
TGTGCCACCAGCAGCGGGACTAGCGGGGGGGTCGATGAGCAGTTCTTC
>TRBD1|TRBJ1-2|NA|12|TRBV18
CATTGQGYGYTF
TGTGCCACCACGGGACAGGGCTATGGCTACACCTTC
>NA|TRBJ1-1|NA|15|TRBV6-5
CASSYSSDGNTESFF
TGTGCCAGCAGTTACTCGTCTGACGGGAACACTGAATCTTTCTTT
>NA|TRBJ2-2|NA|15|TRBV4-3
CASSLSQINTGELFF
TGCGCCAGCAGCCTAAGTCAGATCAACACCGGGGAGCTGTTTTTT
>NA|TRBJ2-5|NA|17|TRBV5-5
CASSPLPPLHTGETQYF
TGTGCCAGCAGCCCTCTTCCGCCGCTCCACACCGGGGAGACCCAGTACTTC
>NA|TRBJ2-3|NA|17|TRBV7-6
CASSLALGGGGTDTQYF
TGTGCCAGCAGCTTAGCCCTGGGAGGGGGGGGCACAGATACGCAGTATTTT
>NA|TRBJ1-5|NA|13|TRBV7-6
CASSLVGDQPQHF
TGTGCCAGCAGCTTAGTAGGAGATCAGCCCCAGCATTTT
>TRBD2|TRBJ2-2|NA|14|TRBV7-2
CASSGGGPTGELFF
TGTGCCAGCAGTGGCGGGGGGCCTACCGGGGAGCTGTTTTTT
>TRBD1|TRBJ2-3|NA|15|TRBV2
CASSRQGEGTDTQYF
TGTGCCAGCAGCAGACAGGGGGAGGGCACAGATACGCAGTATTTT
>NA|TRBJ1-2|NA|15|TRBV6-5
CASRRARGAEYGYTF
TGTGCCAGCCGCAGGGCGCGGGGCGCGGAATATGGCTACACCTTC